The clone carrying this T cell receptor (beta chain) was counted ten times or more. Its antigen is not known. This CDR3 contains 10 residues. V was pared by 3 bases and J by 10 bases, with 6 bases between. In germline, CDR1 is MNHNS, CDR2 SASEGT. These data are taken from a study of response to subunit inactivated influenza vaccine. Study conclusions and caveats: It was suggested by the authors that few new T cells are recruited by each seasonal influenza vaccination.

A single record per CDR3 protein comes from TCRdb applying MiXCR to the RT-PCR reads. The sample lists more than 200,000 distinct CDR3 sequences, roughly an eighth occurring once. The TCR originated in a man between 45 and 60 years old who received an inactivated influenza vaccine. The chain has TRBV6-1 and TRBJ1-1, with D hard to call. The specimen was non-naive T cells sorted from PBMCs, collected less than 15 days before vaccination. CDR3 sequence: CASSDTVAFF. DNA of the CDR3: TGTGCCAGCAGTGATACGGTAGCTTTCTTT.